Below, 31 T cell receptor beta chains from the same sample are listed, as sequenced in a study of T cell responses to AZD1222 COVID-19 vaccine. Measured with immunoSEQ multiplex PCR; TCRdb has only the in-frame clones, and not every one. The table records fewer than 100,000 clones, roughly 84% of them present only once. The sample here was peripheral blood, taken on day 0 of AZD1222 vaccination. These receptors originate from an adult in good health.

The CDR3 is CASSARTGLNEQYF. For the CDR3, the DNA is TGTGCCAGCAGCGCCCGGACAGGGTTGAACGAGCAGTACTTC. This sequence joins TRBV7-2 and TRBJ2-7; TRBD1 aligns across 8 bases. The junction had 8 bases not matched to a gene; V was cut back by 5 bases and J by 5 bases. The length of the CDR3 is 14 residues. Germline-derived CDR1 and CDR2 are SGHTA and FQGNSA.

The J gene is TRBJ1-2, the V gene TRBV5-1; possibly TRBD1 for D (6 bases). There are 13 residues in the CDR3. V gave up 6 bases and J gave up 4 bases, with 13 bases separating them. The V gene's germline CDR1 is SGHRS and CDR2 YFSETQ. Here the CDR3 reads CASTLTGSYGYTF. The CDR3 nucleotides are TGCGCCAGCACCCTCACAGGGTCCTATGGCTACACCTTC.

The chain carries TRBV2 and TRBJ2-4, with D uncertain. Germline CDR1 SNHLY, CDR2 FYNNEI. CDR3 length equals 13 residues. V was shortened by 8 bases and J by 4 bases, with 12 bases between the two germline ends. The CDR3 DNA reads as TGTGCCAGCCAAAGGCTAATTAAAAACATTCAGTACTTC. Its translation: CASQRLIKNIQYF.

This chain connects TRBV7-3 to TRBJ2-7; TRBD1 is a possible D gene (6 bases). The CDR3 is 15 residues long. Germline-derived CDR1 and CDR2 are SGHTA and FQGTGA. V shed 2 bases and J shed 0 bases, with 11 bases lying between them. The CDR3 protein is CASSLWGHGSYEQYF. CDR3 in DNA: TGTGCCAGCAGCTTATGGGGACACGGCTCCTACGAGCAGTACTTC.

V usage is TRBV7-2 and J usage is TRBJ2-2, with 7 bases identical to TRBD2. The CDR3 loop spans 14 amino acids. V gave up 6 bases and J gave up 4 bases; unmatched junction bases: 5. The V gene's germline CDR1 is SGHTA and CDR2 FQGNSA. The CDR3 DNA reads TGTGCCAGCAGATATGGGGGGGGCACCGGGGAGCTGTTTTTT. This gives the protein CASRYGGGTGELFF.

The chain is built from TRBV27 and TRBJ1-2; D not certain. Germline assignment: CDR1 MNHEY and CDR2 SMNVEV (reference sequence). V was clipped by 3 bases and J by 7 bases, with 6 bases between them. The CDR3 is 11 amino acids. CDR3 sequence (DNA): TGTGCCAGCAGTTTCCCTCTTGGCTACACCTTC. Protein: CASSFPLGYTF.

The CDR3 sequence: CASSSARTGSSSYEQYF. The CDR3 region has the DNA TGTGCCAGTAGTAGCGCCCGAACAGGGTCCAGCTCCTACGAGCAGTACTTC. V usage is TRBV19 and J usage is TRBJ2-7; D may be TRBD1 (6 bases). V dropped 4 bases and J dropped 0 bases, with 19 bases sitting between them. Germline CDR1 LNHDA, CDR2 SQIVND (reference sequence). This CDR3 contains 17 residues.

The chain is built from TRBV6-2 or TRBV6-3 and TRBJ2-1, with D possibly TRBD1 on 6 matching bases. Germline values: CDR1 MNHEY, CDR2 SVGEGT. The CDR3 sequence is 12 residues long. Trimming pared 2 bases from V and 15 bases from J, leaving 14 bases between. The CDR3 spells CASSYANRDRFF. The CDR3 bases are TGTGCCAGCAGTTACGCGAACAGGGACCGGTTCTTC.

This sequence joins TRBV21-1 and TRBJ2-7; the DNA was not used to check the table's D call, TRBD1. TRBV21-1 is recorded as a pseudogene. This CDR3 is 14 amino acids long. This chain's CDR3 is CASSDGQGRDEQYF. The CDR3 DNA sequence: TGTGCCAGCAGCGACGGACAGGGGAGGGACGAGCAGTACTTC.

The V call is TRBV11-3, the J call TRBJ2-1; 11 nucleotides line up with TRBD2. The CDR3 runs to 15 residues. Germline CDR1 SGHNT, CDR2 YENEEA. V gave up 5 bases and J gave up 10 bases; unmatched junction bases: 10. CDR3 region: CASSISGGALGEQFF. The CDR3 nucleotides read TGTGCCAGCAGCATTAGCGGGGGGGCGTTGGGCGAGCAGTTCTTC.

This rearrangement joins TRBV5-1 to TRBJ2-3; 14 bases are a match to TRBD2. V trimming: 4 bases; J trimming: 5 bases; junction bases outside the gene matches: 6. The length of the CDR3 is 16 residues. Looked up from germline, CDR1 is SGHRS and CDR2 is YFSETQ. The CDR3 region is CASSTPGLAGVDTQYF. The CDR3 DNA follows: TGCGCCAGCAGCACTCCGGGACTAGCGGGGGTAGATACGCAGTATTTT.

This clone was seen a few times. The chain employs TRBV27 and TRBJ2-5; no definite D call. This CDR3 is 14 amino acids long. Looked up from germline, CDR1 is MNHEY and CDR2 is SMNVEV (reference sequence). The germline V and J ends were trimmed by 6 bases and 5 bases, with 16 bases remaining between them. CDR3 in amino acids: CASSLTQYGETQYF. In DNA form, the CDR3 reads TGTGCCAGCAGCCTAACACAATATGGGGAGACCCAGTACTTC.

V usage is TRBV27 and J usage is TRBJ1-2, with 9 bases aligning to TRBD1. V lost 5 bases, J lost 8 bases, and 18 bases stayed unmatched. This CDR3 has 17 residues. Germline V gives CDR1 MNHEY, CDR2 SMNVEV (reference sequence). CDR3: CASSPPPGTGKLEGYTF. CDR3 sequence (DNA): TGTGCCAGCAGTCCACCCCCCGGGACAGGGAAGTTGGAGGGCTACACCTTC.

The rearrangement joins TRBV30 to TRBJ2-5; 7 positions agree with TRBD2. Looked up from germline, CDR1 is GTSNPN and CDR2 is SVGIG (reference sequence). Trimming at V came to 5 bases and at J to 5 bases, leaving 8 bases not matched to a gene. The CDR3 is 13 residues long. DNA for the CDR3: TGTGCCTGGGGGCGGGGGTCTTGGGAGACCCAGTACTTC. Translated: CAWGRGSWETQYF.

The gene calls are TRBV20-1 and TRBJ2-7, with 7 bases aligning to TRBD1. Germline V gives CDR1 DFQATT, CDR2 SNEGSKA (reference sequence). The CDR3 length is 13 residues. V shed 3 bases and J 2 bases; nucleotides not matched to a gene: 4. The CDR3 protein is CSASRQGPYEQYF. CDR3 in DNA: TGCAGTGCTAGTCGACAGGGTCCCTACGAGCAGTACTTC.

The chain joins TRBV12-3 or TRBV12-4 to TRBJ1-6; TRBD1 agrees at 8 bases. V shed 8 bases, J shed 8 bases, and the junction held 5 bases outside the gene matches. This CDR3 spans 13 amino acids. In DNA form, the CDR3 reads TGTGCCAGCCGGACAGGGTTGGATTCACCCCTCCACTTT. It codes for CASRTGLDSPLHF.

V gene TRBV21-1 combines with J gene TRBJ2-7; the D call TRBD1 from the table was never checked on the DNA. TRBV21-1 is deemed a pseudogene. The CDR3 sequence is 16 residues long. CDR3 bases: TGTGCCAGCAGCAATTGCTCCAGGGGGCGCATCTGGGAGCAGTACTTC. Its translation: CASSNCSRGRIWEQYF.

The genes are TRBV18 and TRBJ1-3; D unclear. The CDR3 is 19 residues long. The V and J ends lost 2 bases and 0 bases respectively, with 20 bases between them. Germline loops: CDR1 KGHSH, CDR2 LQKENI. The CDR3, as DNA: TGTGCCAGCTCACCATTGGGATCGGGATACAAAGGCTCTGGAAACACCATATATTTT. Protein product: CASSPLGSGYKGSGNTIYF.

This chain joins TRBV5-6 and TRBJ1-2, with D possibly TRBD1 on 6 matching bases. V was clipped by 2 bases and J by 3 bases, with 20 bases between them. CDR1 is SGHDT, CDR2 YYEEEE, per germline. The CDR3 covers 17 residues. CDR3 nucleotide sequence: TGTGCCAGCAGCTTTAATGTCGTGAGGGGGGCGGACTATGGCTACACCTTC. This gives the protein CASSFNVVRGADYGYTF.

The chain employs TRBV3-1 (or the pseudogene TRBV3-2) and TRBJ1-6; D is unresolved. The V gene lost 0 bases and the J gene lost 7 bases, with 10 bases spanning the gap. The CDR3 is 15 residues long. Germline CDR1 reads LGHDT; CDR2 reads YNNKEL (reference sequence). In nucleotides, the CDR3 is TGTGCCAGCAGCCAAGATATTTGGGAGAATTCACCCCTCCACTTT. It specifies CASSQDIWENSPLHF.

The chain's CDR3 is CASSIIQAGANVLTF. The CDR3 DNA follows: TGTGCCAGTAGTATTATACAGGCTGGGGCCAACGTCCTGACTTTC. This sequence joins TRBV19 and TRBJ2-6; D is perhaps TRBD1 (5 bases). Trimming shortened V by 3 bases and J by 2 bases, and 8 bases separated the two germline ends. This CDR3 comprises 15 residues. The germline V gene has CDR1 LNHDA and CDR2 SQIVND (reference sequence).

The rearrangement uses TRBV7-9 and TRBJ1-4; tentative D call: TRBD1 (5 bases). V shed 11 bases and J shed 2 bases, with 15 bases lying between them. CDR3 size: 14 residues. The germline V gene encodes CDR1 SEHNR and CDR2 FQNEAQ (reference sequence). The CDR3 reads CAPGGERTNEKLFF. CDR3 sequence (DNA): TGTGCCCCCGGGGGGGAAAGGACTAATGAAAAACTGTTTTTT.

The gene calls are TRBV7-2 and TRBJ2-6; D is ambiguous. This CDR3 has 16 amino acids. The germline V and J ends were trimmed by 2 bases and 4 bases, with 12 bases remaining between them. CDR1 SGHTA and CDR2 FQGNSA come from the germline V gene. CDR3 DNA: TGTGCCAGCAGCTTACAAGCCGGTTTGGGGGCCAACGTCCTGACTTTC. This sequence encodes CASSLQAGLGANVLTF.

The rearrangement uses TRBV7-2 and TRBJ1-2; perhaps TRBD1 as D (5 bases). Germline V gene lookup returns CDR1 SGHTA and CDR2 FQGNSA. Deletions cut 5 bases from V and 0 bases from J, with 10 bases between. This CDR3 comprises 14 residues. CDR3 nucleotides: TGTGCCAGCAGCCCCGACAGTGCTAACTATGGCTACACCTTC. It codes for CASSPDSANYGYTF.

V gene TRBV6-5 combines with J gene TRBJ2-7; 8 bases fit TRBD1. CDR3 length: 14 amino acids. V gave up 6 bases and J gave up 7 bases; unmatched junction bases: 11. CDR1 and CDR2 (germline): MNHEY, SVGAGI. The CDR3 DNA sequence: TGTGCCAGCAGCAACAGGGGGACCCTGGTGGAGCAGTACTTC. Translated, it gives CASSNRGTLVEQYF.

The V and J genes are TRBV6-2 or TRBV6-3 and TRBJ2-3, with D possibly TRBD1 on 6 matching bases. V dropped 1 base and J dropped 4 bases, with 9 bases sitting between them. CDR3 length: 14 residues. From germline, CDR1 is MNHEY and CDR2 SVGEGT. The CDR3 reads CASSYYRAADTQYF. CDR3 DNA sequence: TGTGCCAGCAGTTACTACAGGGCGGCAGATACGCAGTATTTT.

This sequence joins TRBV7-6 and TRBJ2-2, with 8 positions matching TRBD2. Germline CDR1 and CDR2: SGHVS and FNYEAQ. CDR3 length: 16 residues. J lost 4 bases, V lost 8 bases, and 12 bases had no gene match. In nucleotides, the CDR3 is TGTGCCAGCGCCTTCGGGCGGGGGGCCGGCACCGGGGAGCTGTTTTTT. Its translation: CASAFGRGAGTGELFF.

V gene TRBV5-1 combines with J gene TRBJ2-2; 12 nucleotides line up with TRBD1. This CDR3 has 18 residues. V was pared by 4 bases and J by 5 bases, with 12 bases of the junction left unmatched. Germline V gene sequence: CDR1 SGHRS, CDR2 YFSETQ. CDR3 region: CASSLRDRGQRNTGELFF. CDR3 bases: TGCGCCAGCAGCCTTCGGGACAGGGGGCAAAGGAATACCGGGGAGCTGTTTTTT. Looking up the rest from reference TRBV5-1 and TRBJ2-2 gives the full variable domain: KAGVTQTPRYLIKTRGQQVTLSCSPISGHRSVSWYQQTPGQGLQFLFEYFSETQRNKGNFPGRFSGRQFSNSRSEMNVSTLELGDSALYLCASSLRDRGQRNTGELFFGEGSRLTVL.

V gene TRBV2 combines with J gene TRBJ2-1; 10 nucleotides align to TRBD1. This CDR3 has 15 residues. Germline V lookup: CDR1 SNHLY, CDR2 FYNNEI. V was pared by 5 bases and J by 9 bases, with 10 bases of the junction left unmatched. DNA of the CDR3: TGTGCCAGCAGTCCCACCCGGGACAGGGGAACTGAGCAGTTCTTC. Its translation is CASSPTRDRGTEQFF.

The V and J genes are TRBV7-2 and TRBJ2-7; 9 bases are shared with TRBD1. The CDR3 loop spans 15 amino acids. The junction had 4 bases not matched to a gene; V was cut back by 1 base and J by 3 bases. In germline, CDR1 is SGHTA, CDR2 FQGNSA. Written as DNA, the CDR3 is TGTGCCAGCAGCTTAGGAGGGACAGGGATCTACGAGCAGTACTTC. This translates into CASSLGGTGIYEQYF.

CDR3 DNA: TGTGCCATCAGGGGGTCGGACAGGGGGAGCTCCTACGAGCAGTACTTC. Translation: CAIRGSDRGSSYEQYF. J is TRBJ2-7 and V is TRBV10-3; 10 bases match TRBD1. V dropped 6 bases and J dropped 0; count of bases not matched to a gene: 8. The germline gives CDR1 ENHRY, CDR2 SYGVKD. CDR3 size: 16 residues.